The T cell receptor (beta chain) under discussion was sequenced for a study of patients and donors after allogeneic stem cell transplantation. Each CDR3 protein is one row after TCRdb ran MiXCR on the RT-PCR reads. The data contain around 200,000 distinct CDR3 sequences, around 40% of them singletons. The CDR3 covers 13 residues. V shed 1 base and J shed 4 bases, with 7 bases lying between them. Germline V gene data show CDR1 as SGHTA and CDR2 as FQGNSA. This sequence joins TRBV7-2 and TRBJ1-1; D call uncertain. The specimen sequenced was blood, either unsorted or a sorted T cell fraction (not recorded which). The sequence was collected from a human donor who was either an allogeneic HSCT recipient or a stem cell or donor lymphocyte infusion donor (not recorded which). It is not recorded whose cells these are; they may come from a transplant donor. The CDR3 reads CASSLDGFTEAFF. The DNA of the CDR3 is TGTGCCAGCAGCTTAGATGGCTTCACTGAAGCTTTCTTT.